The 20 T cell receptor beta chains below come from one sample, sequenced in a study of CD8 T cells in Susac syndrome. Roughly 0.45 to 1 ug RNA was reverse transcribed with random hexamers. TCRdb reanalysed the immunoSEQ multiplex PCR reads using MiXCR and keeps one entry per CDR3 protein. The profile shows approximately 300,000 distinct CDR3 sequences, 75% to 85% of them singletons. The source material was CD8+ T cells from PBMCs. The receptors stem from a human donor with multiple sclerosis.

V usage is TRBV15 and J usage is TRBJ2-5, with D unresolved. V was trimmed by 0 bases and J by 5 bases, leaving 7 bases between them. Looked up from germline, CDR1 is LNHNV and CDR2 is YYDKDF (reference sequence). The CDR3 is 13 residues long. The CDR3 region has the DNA TGTGCCACCAGCAGAGATAACGAGGAGACCCAGTACTTC. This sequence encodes CATSRDNEETQYF.

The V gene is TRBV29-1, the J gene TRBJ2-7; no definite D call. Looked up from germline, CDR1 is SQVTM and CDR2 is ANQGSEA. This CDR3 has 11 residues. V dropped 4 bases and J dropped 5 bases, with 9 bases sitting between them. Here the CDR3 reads CSVGENHEQYF. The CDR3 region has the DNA TGCAGCGTTGGAGAAAACCACGAGCAGTACTTC.

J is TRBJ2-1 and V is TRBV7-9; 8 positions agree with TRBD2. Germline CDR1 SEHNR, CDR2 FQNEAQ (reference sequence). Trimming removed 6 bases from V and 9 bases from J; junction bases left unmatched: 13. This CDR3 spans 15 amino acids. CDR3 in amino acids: CASSSNAGGQGEQFF. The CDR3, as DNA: TGTGCCAGCAGTTCTAACGCGGGGGGACAAGGTGAGCAGTTCTTC. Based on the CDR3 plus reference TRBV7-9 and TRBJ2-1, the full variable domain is DTGVSQNPRHKITKRGQNVTFRCDPISEHNRLYWYRQTLGQGPEFLTYFQNEAQLEKSRLLSDRFSAERPKGSFSTLEIQRTEQGDSAMYLCASSSNAGGQGEQFFGPGTRLTVL.

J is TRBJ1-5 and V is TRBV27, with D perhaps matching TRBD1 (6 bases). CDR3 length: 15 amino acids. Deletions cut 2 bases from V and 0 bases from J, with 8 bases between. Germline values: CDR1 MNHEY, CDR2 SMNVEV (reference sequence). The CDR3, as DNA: TGTGCCAGCAGTTTAACGACAGGTAGCAATCAGCCCCAGCATTTT. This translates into CASSLTTGSNQPQHF.

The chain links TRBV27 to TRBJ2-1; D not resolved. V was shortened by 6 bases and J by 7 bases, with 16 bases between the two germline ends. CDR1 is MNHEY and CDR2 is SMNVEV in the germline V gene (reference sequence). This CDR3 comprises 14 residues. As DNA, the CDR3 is TGTGCCAGCAGCCTTCCGAGCCGTGGGAATGAGCAGTTCTTC. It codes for CASSLPSRGNEQFF.

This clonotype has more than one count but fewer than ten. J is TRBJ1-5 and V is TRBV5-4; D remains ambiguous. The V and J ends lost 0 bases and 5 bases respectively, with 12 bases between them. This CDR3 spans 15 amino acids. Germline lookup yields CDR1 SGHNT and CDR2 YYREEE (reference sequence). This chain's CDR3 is CASSLVETRDQPQHF. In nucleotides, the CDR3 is TGTGCCAGCAGCTTGGTCGAAACGAGGGATCAGCCCCAGCATTTT.

The CDR3 region is CASSFSQAFYEQYF. Written as DNA, the CDR3 is TGTGCCAGCAGCTTCAGTCAGGCCTTCTACGAGCAGTACTTC. This chain joins TRBV13 and TRBJ2-7; no clear D. The germline gives CDR1 PRHDT, CDR2 FYEKMQ (reference sequence). The CDR3 extends over 14 amino acids. The V and J ends lost 3 bases and 3 bases respectively, with 12 bases between them.

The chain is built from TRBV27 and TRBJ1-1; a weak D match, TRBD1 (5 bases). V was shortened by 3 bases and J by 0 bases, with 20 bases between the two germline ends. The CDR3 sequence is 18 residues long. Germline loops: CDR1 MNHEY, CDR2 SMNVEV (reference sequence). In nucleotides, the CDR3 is TGTGCCAGCAGTTTGAGGGGCCTTCGGGGGGAAATGAACACTGAAGCTTTCTTT. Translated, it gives CASSLRGLRGEMNTEAFF.

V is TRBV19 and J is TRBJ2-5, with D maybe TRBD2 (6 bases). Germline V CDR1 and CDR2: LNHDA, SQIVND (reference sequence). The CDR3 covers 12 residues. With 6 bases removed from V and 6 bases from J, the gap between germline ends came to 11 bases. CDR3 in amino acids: CASSNGLQTQYF. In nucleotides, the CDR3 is TGTGCCAGTAGCAATGGACTACAGACCCAGTACTTC. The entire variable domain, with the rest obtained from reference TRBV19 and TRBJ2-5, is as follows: DGGITQSPKYLFRKEGQNVTLSCEQNLNHDAMYWYRQDPGQGLRLIYYSQIVNDFQKGDIAEGYSVSREKKESFPLTVTSAQKNPTAFYLCASSNGLQTQYFGPGTRLLVL.

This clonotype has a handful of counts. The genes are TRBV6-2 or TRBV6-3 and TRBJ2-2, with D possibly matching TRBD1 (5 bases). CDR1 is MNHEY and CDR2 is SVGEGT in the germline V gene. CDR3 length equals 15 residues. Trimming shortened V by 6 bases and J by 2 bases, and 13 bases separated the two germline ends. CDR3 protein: CASRFFQGNTGELFF. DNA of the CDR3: TGTGCCAGCAGATTTTTTCAGGGAAACACCGGGGAGCTGTTTTTT.

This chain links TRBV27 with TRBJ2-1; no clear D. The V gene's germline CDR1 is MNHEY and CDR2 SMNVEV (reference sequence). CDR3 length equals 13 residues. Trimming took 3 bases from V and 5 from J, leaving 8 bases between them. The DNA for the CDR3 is TGTGCCAGCAGTTTTTCTGGAGACAATGAGCAGTTCTTC. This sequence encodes CASSFSGDNEQFF.

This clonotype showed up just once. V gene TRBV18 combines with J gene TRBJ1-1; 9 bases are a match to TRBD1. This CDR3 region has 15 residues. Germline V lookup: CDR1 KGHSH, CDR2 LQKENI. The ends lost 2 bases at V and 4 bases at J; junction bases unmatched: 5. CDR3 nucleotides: TGTGCCAGCTCACCAGAGGGACAGGGAGGCACTGAAGCTTTCTTT. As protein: CASSPEGQGGTEAFF.

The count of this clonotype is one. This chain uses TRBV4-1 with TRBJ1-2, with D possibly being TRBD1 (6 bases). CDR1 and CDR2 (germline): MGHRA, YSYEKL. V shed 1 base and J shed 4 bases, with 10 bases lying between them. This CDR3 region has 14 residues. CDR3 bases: TGCGCCAGCAGCCAAGGAGGGGGTTTCTATGGCTACACCTTC. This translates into CASSQGGGFYGYTF.

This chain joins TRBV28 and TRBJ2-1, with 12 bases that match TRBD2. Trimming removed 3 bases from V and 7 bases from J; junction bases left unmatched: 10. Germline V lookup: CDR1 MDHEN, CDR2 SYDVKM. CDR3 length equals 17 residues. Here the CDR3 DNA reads TGTGCCAGCAGTTTCCCGACTAGCGGGAGTCGGTATAATGAGCAGTTCTTC. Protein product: CASSFPTSGSRYNEQFF.

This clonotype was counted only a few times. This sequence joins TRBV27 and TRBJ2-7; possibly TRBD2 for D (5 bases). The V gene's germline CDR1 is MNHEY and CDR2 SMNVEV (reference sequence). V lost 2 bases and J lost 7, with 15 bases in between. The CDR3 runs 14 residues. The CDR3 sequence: CASSLLSPEREQYF. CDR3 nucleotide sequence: TGTGCCAGCAGTTTACTCTCCCCTGAGCGGGAGCAGTACTTC.

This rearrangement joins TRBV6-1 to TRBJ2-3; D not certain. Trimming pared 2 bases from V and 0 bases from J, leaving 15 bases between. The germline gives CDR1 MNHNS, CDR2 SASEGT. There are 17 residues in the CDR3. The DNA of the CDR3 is TGTGCCAGCAGTGAAATGGTAGGGCCCCAAAGCACAGATACGCAGTATTTT. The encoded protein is CASSEMVGPQSTDTQYF.

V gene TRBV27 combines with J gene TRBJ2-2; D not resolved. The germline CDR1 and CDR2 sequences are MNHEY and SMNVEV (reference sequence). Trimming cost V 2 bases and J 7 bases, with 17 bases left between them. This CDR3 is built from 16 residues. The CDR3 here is CASSLTPTLSYGELFF. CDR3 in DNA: TGTGCCAGCAGTTTAACACCCACGCTATCATACGGGGAGCTGTTTTTT.

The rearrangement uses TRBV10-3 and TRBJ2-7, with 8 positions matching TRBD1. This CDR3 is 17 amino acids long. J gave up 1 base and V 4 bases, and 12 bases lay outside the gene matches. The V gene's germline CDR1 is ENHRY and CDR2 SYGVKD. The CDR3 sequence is CAISGGNRDRPSYEQYF. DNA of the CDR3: TGTGCCATCAGTGGGGGAAACCGGGACAGGCCTTCCTACGAGCAGTACTTC.

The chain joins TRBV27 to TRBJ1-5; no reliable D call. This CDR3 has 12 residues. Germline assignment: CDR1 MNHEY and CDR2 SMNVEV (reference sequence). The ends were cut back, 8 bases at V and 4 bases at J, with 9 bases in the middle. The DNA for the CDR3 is TGTGCCAGCCGGCAATCTAATCAGCCCCAGCATTTT. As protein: CASRQSNQPQHF.

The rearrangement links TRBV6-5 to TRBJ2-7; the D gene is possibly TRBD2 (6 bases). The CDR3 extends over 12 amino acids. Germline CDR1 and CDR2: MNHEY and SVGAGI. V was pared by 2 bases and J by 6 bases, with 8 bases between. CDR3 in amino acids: CASSYRGGEQYF. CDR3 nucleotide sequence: TGTGCCAGCAGTTACAGGGGAGGCGAGCAGTACTTC.